This is a list of T cell receptor beta chains from one sample in a study of read filtering for tumor transcriptome and immune sequencing. MiXCR was run by TCRdb on the reads, yielding one entry per CDR3 protein. The sample consists of some 46,000 distinct CDR3 sequences, 15% to 20% of them appearing once. Sequencing was performed on a population of CD138-negative cells sorted from bone marrow. All receptors derive from a donor at least 40 years old with multiple myeloma. Each CDR3 is given with its conserved first and last residue. The D gene is left open where the match is weak. A row's size may be missing; if present it is once, few, many or a size class.

J	V	D	size	CDR3	DNA
TRBJ2-2	TRBV28	TRBD2	many	CASSLGGAGELFF	TGCGCCAGCAGCTTGGGGGGGGCCGGGGAGCTGTTTTTT
TRBJ2-1	TRBV30	NA	many	CAWTFTGSEQFF	TGTGCCTGGACCTTTACGGGCTCTGAGCAGTTCTTC
TRBJ1-3	TRBV20-1	NA	NA	CSATDGGVRNTIYF	TGCAGTGCCACGGACGGAGGGGTTAGAAACACCATATATTTT
TRBJ2-5	TRBV12-3/TRBV12-4	TRBD2	many	CASSSQGGEETQYF	TGTGCCAGCAGTTCTCAGGGAGGGGAGGAGACCCAGTACTTC
TRBJ2-7	TRBV20-1	TRBD1	NA	CSARRGQEPYEQYF	TGCAGTGCTCGCAGGGGACAGGAGCCTTACGAGCAGTACTTC
TRBJ2-7	TRBV6-2/TRBV6-3	NA	NA	CASSTLGVDQYF	TGTGCCAGCAGTACTCTCGGGGTGGACCAGTACTTC
TRBJ2-2	TRBV7-9	NA	NA	CASSPEASDTGELFF	TGTGCCAGCAGCCCCGAGGCCTCCGACACCGGGGAGCTGTTTTTT
TRBJ1-1	TRBV20-1	NA	many	CSSNLNTEAFF	TGCAGTAGTAATCTGAACACTGAAGCTTTCTTT
TRBJ2-1	TRBV5-1	NA	NA	CASSLHEGVNEQFF	TGCGCCAGCAGCTTGCATGAGGGTGTCAATGAGCAGTTCTTC
TRBJ2-1	TRBV6-2/TRBV6-3	TRBD2	NA	CASSHAPTSGIFNEQFF	TGTGCCAGCAGTCACGCTCCGACTAGCGGGATTTTTAATGAGCAGTTCTTC
TRBJ2-2	TRBV21-1	NA	many	CASSKGYGLLNTGELFF	TGTGCCAGCAGCAAAGGTTACGGACTCCTGAACACCGGGGAGCTGTTTTTT
TRBJ2-1	TRBV7-2	NA	NA	CASSPSGVLNEQFF	TGTGCCAGCAGCCCGTCGGGAGTATTAAATGAGCAGTTCTTC
TRBJ1-2	TRBV19	NA	NA	CASKGPWGYGYTF	TGTGCCAGTAAAGGTCCTTGGGGCTATGGCTACACCTTC
TRBJ2-1	TRBV5-1	TRBD1	NA	CASSPYGQGANEQFF	TGCGCCAGCAGCCCCTATGGACAGGGGGCGAATGAGCAGTTCTTC
TRBJ2-7	TRBV6-2/TRBV6-3	NA	many	CASSLGLSYEQYF	TGTGCCAGCAGTCTGGGACTTTCCTACGAGCAGTACTTC
TRBJ2-7	TRBV20-1	TRBD2	many	CSAPTSGREQYF	TGCAGTGCCCCGACTAGCGGGAGGGAGCAGTACTTC
TRBJ2-1	TRBV12-3/TRBV12-4	NA	NA	CAGSFRTKAYNEQFF	TGTGCCGGCAGCTTCCGGACCAAGGCCTACAATGAGCAGTTCTTC
TRBJ2-5	TRBV7-8	NA	few	CASSLSVGGETQYF	TGTGCCAGCAGCTTATCGGTGGGAGGAGAGACCCAGTACTTC
TRBJ1-2	TRBV20-1	NA	many	CSARRANYGYTF	TGCAGTGCTCGGAGAGCTAACTATGGCTACACCTTC
TRBJ1-5	TRBV7-8	NA	NA	CASSFLSSNQPQHF	TGTGCCAGCAGCTTTTTAAGTAGCAATCAGCCCCAGCATTTT
TRBJ2-1	TRBV4-2	NA	medium-sized	CASSQDTAAEQFF	TGTGCCAGCAGCCAAGATACGGCGGCTGAGCAGTTCTTC
TRBJ2-3	TRBV12-3/TRBV12-4	TRBD1	many	CASRKTPGGGTGELDTQYF	TGTGCCAGCAGAAAGACCCCCGGGGGGGGGACAGGGGAGTTGGATACGCAGTATTTT
TRBJ2-5	TRBV20-1	NA	many	CSAQMGGSSQETQYF	TGCAGTGCCCAAATGGGGGGATCCTCCCAAGAGACCCAGTACTTC
TRBJ1-4	TRBV28	NA	many	CASSSGGRDNEKLFF	TGTGCCAGCAGTTCCGGGGGACGGGACAATGAAAAACTGTTTTTT
TRBJ2-5	TRBV19	NA	few	CASIFPGGETQYF	TGTGCCAGTATTTTCCCTGGAGGCGAGACCCAGTACTTC
TRBJ2-2	TRBV11-2	NA	many	CASSLDFWTGELFF	TGTGCCAGCAGCTTAGATTTCTGGACCGGGGAGCTGTTTTTT
TRBJ2-5	TRBV6-6	TRBD2	many	CASTGTSGGTGTQYF	TGTGCCAGCACCGGGACTAGCGGGGGGACCGGGACCCAGTACTTC
TRBJ2-1	TRBV19	NA	NA	CASSIGRLFDEQFF	TGTGCCAGTAGTATAGGCCGGCTATTTGATGAGCAGTTCTTC
TRBJ2-1	TRBV20-1	TRBD2	NA	CSARDAGAGVAYNEQFF	TGCAGTGCTAGAGATGCGGGAGCGGGAGTGGCTTACAATGAGCAGTTCTTC